The clone carrying this T cell receptor (beta chain) was recorded a few times. V lost 8 bases to trimming and J lost 3 bases, with 16 bases between them. The CDR3 is made up of 14 amino acids. Germline assignment: CDR1 MNHEY and CDR2 SVGAGI. TCRdb's copy holds only in-frame clones and misses some; the assay was immunoSEQ multiplex PCR. The sample has approximately 100,000 clones; more than 70% are singletons. This sample stems from a study of blood T cell repertoires in COVID-19. Study-level background: Sites in the United States, Italy and Spain provided acute and convalescent COVID-19 samples. Nucleic acid was either cDNA or gDNA, and it came from T cells, B-cell-depleted T cells, or PBMCs.

Sequenced input: peripheral blood. The rearrangement links TRBV6-5 to TRBJ1-2; possible D gene TRBD1, 5 bases. This TCR was recovered from a woman aged 30 to 39 with acute or convalescent COVID-19. DNA of the CDR3: TGTGCCAGCGCCAAGGGGAGGGGAGACTATGGCTACACCTTC. Protein: CASAKGRGDYGYTF.